This T cell receptor beta chain was profiled in a study of T cells after posttransplantation cyclophosphamide (dated by TCRdb to about 2016). Broadly, across the study: The study tracked T cell repertoire reconstitution by TRB sequencing after myeloablative bone marrow transplantation using posttransplantation cyclophosphamide as GVHD prophylaxis. In 3 patients, TRB sequencing was also performed on up to about 3 more blood samples taken 2 to 5.2 years after transplant, and in several patients, pretransplant blood was also TRB-sequenced. Antigen receptor sequencing was done on samples from 35 to 40 PTCy-treated patients and from over 15 related bone marrow donors of those patients. Public TRB sequences were searched against a database of over 3,600 sequences associated with responses to pathogens, tumor antigens, self-antigens and alloantigens. Because TRA and TRB clonality were tightly correlated in fewer than 10 samples, subsequent TCR analyses were focused on TRB only. Blood from all 30 or so PTCy patients with 1-year posttransplant specimens was subjected to TRB sequencing.

The control cohort was around eleven patients given myeloablative marrow transplants with methotrexate plus a calcineurin inhibitor, sampled 1 year after transplant. Mononuclear cells from peripheral blood and bone marrow were separated by Ficoll-Hypaque density centrifugation and then cryopreserved. V lost 3 bases and J lost 5 bases, and the count of bases not matched to a germline gene is 12. According to the germline V gene, CDR1 reads SGDLS and CDR2 reads YYNGEE. Including the terminal cysteine and phenylalanine, the CDR3 comprises 17 residues. The CDR3 DNA has 51 bases and is translated from base 1. Genomic DNA was used for TRB sequencing, which was performed with the immunoSEQ assay at survey resolution or with the hsTCRB kit. As for how the authors treated the data: Initial read processing used immunoSEQ software, and repertoire analyses used the LymphoSeq R package. Clonality was computed as 1 minus normalized Shannon entropy, and a Gini coefficient was also calculated for each TRB dataset. To infer phenotypes in unsorted samples, TRB sequences from sorted subsets of the recipient or donor were mapped onto the unsorted samples of the same recipient. Held by TCRdb, this immuneACCESS table contains in-frame sequences only and omits some clones. Under half of the omission traces to an unresolved V gene where checked; the cause of the rest is unknown. V, J and clone size are taken as reported in that table, and D and trimming were inferred from the DNA itself. Recorded for this sample are about 16,000 clones; 80% to 90% of them occurred a single time. Just over 3.5% of the sample rests with the top ten.

Findings and caveats that apply to the study as a whole: Across 40 to 55 patients, TRB clonality was highly associated with recipient CMV seropositivity and CMV reactivation, and diversity in PTCy patients was similar to diversity in CNI/methotrexate controls. Donor-recipient similarity was low at 1-2 months but rose over the first year, and later blood repertoires were often dominated by donor CD8+ memory clones. The TRB repertoires of T cells infiltrating skin or GI tract showed only limited overlap with the TRB repertoires of T cells in blood.

In the case of this clone: Which antigen it targets is not known. One base away there is no much larger clone; base qualities are not given.

The TCR originated in a male patient aged 50 to 60 who received an allogeneic stem cell transplant from an unrelated donor, was CMV-positive, and had chronic GVHD only. After a transplant, some of the T cells may come from the graft donor. The sample consisted of PBMCs, taken after an allogeneic stem cell transplant with a calcineurin inhibitor and methotrexate. The sequence is built from TRBV9 and TRBJ2-2; 8 of the junction bases match TRBD2. At the DNA level, the sequence is TGTGCCAGCAGCGCCCCCCGACGGGGGGGTGGGACCGGGGAGCTGTTTTTT. Its protein product is CASSAPRRGGGTGELFF.